The 2 T cell receptor beta chains given below trace back to one sample, sequenced in a study of blood T cell repertoires in COVID-19. Some clones are missing from TCRdb's copy, which holds only in-frame ones; the method was immunoSEQ multiplex PCR. The data show under 400,000 clones, with nearly 90% seen just once and about 7% held by the top ten. The sequenced sample consisted of peripheral blood. The source of these receptors is a man aged 18 to 30 with active or convalescent COVID-19.

This clone was observed a few times. This chain uses TRBV6-4 with TRBJ1-2, with 8 nucleotides matching TRBD1. V lost 0 bases and J lost 5; bases outside the gene matches: 5. The CDR3 has 15 amino acids. CDR1 and CDR2 (germline): MRHNA, SNTAGT. The CDR3 coding sequence is TGTGCCAGCAGTGACTCTCCAGGGGGCCCTTATGGCTACACCTTC. Its protein is CASSDSPGGPYGYTF.

The chain employs TRBV5-6 and TRBJ1-5; no clear D. Germline assignment: CDR1 SGHDT and CDR2 YYEEEE. This CDR3 has 12 residues. V shed 0 bases and J shed 10 bases, with 8 bases lying between them. The chain's CDR3 is CASSLGRGPQHF. CDR3 DNA: TGTGCCAGCAGCTTGGGAAGAGGTCCCCAGCATTTT.